A selection of T cell receptor beta chains follows, all from one sample in a study of OX40 agonist ivuxolimab in advanced cancers. The data were produced by immunoSEQ multiplex PCR, yet TCRdb's version contains in-frame clones alone and is incomplete. The sample records about 59,000 clones, around 93% being singletons. The sequenced sample was CD4+ or CD8+ T cells sorted from blood, obtained in a trial of the OX40 agonist ivuxolimab. The receptors stem from an adult with an advanced solid tumor such as melanoma, head and neck, liver or kidney cancer. CDR3s include the opening cysteine and the closing phenylalanine or tryptophan. Each record gives: CDR3 protein, CDR3 DNA, D gene, J gene, V gene, clone size. D genes are given only for firm matches. Size is stated for part of the rows, as once, few or many counts, or as a class when the clone is expanded.

cdr3_aa: CASSADIVGRYGYTF; cdr3_nt: TGTGCCAGCAGTGCCGACATCGTAGGAAGGTATGGCTACACCTTC; d_call: -; j_call: TRBJ1-2; v_call: TRBV2; clone_size: -
cdr3_aa: CASSWTSGVTDTQYF; cdr3_nt: TGTGCCAGCAGCTGGACTAGCGGGGTCACAGATACGCAGTATTTT; d_call: TRBD2; j_call: TRBJ2-3; v_call: TRBV7-9; clone_size: -
cdr3_aa: CASSQDMIGSSGANVLTF; cdr3_nt: TGCGCCAGCAGCCAAGATATGATTGGGAGCTCTGGGGCCAACGTCCTGACTTTC; d_call: -; j_call: TRBJ2-6; v_call: TRBV4-3; clone_size: -
cdr3_aa: CASSYAGTGDYEQYF; cdr3_nt: TGTGCCAGCAGTTACGCCGGGACAGGGGATTACGAGCAGTACTTC; d_call: TRBD1; j_call: TRBJ2-7; v_call: TRBV6-5; clone_size: -
cdr3_aa: CASSSQLARNYEQYF; cdr3_nt: TGTGCCAGCAGTTCCCAACTAGCAAGAAACTACGAGCAGTACTTC; d_call: -; j_call: TRBJ2-7; v_call: TRBV6-9; clone_size: -
cdr3_aa: CASSEGNEQFF; cdr3_nt: TGCGCCAGCAGTGAGGGGAATGAGCAGTTCTTC; d_call: -; j_call: TRBJ2-1; v_call: TRBV10-1; clone_size: -
cdr3_aa: CASSGVTHEQYF; cdr3_nt: TGTGCCAGTTCAGGGGTAACCCACGAGCAGTACTTC; d_call: -; j_call: TRBJ2-7; v_call: TRBV7-9; clone_size: -
cdr3_aa: CASKYDSSSTDTQYF; cdr3_nt: TGTGCCAGCAAGTACGACAGCTCTAGCACAGATACGCAGTATTTT; d_call: -; j_call: TRBJ2-3; v_call: TRBV19; clone_size: -
cdr3_aa: CASSLLTPWDEQYF; cdr3_nt: TGTGCCAGCAGTCTCCTGACACCGTGGGATGAGCAGTACTTC; d_call: -; j_call: TRBJ2-7; v_call: TRBV27; clone_size: -
cdr3_aa: CASSRQGPEQFF; cdr3_nt: TGTGCCAGCAGCCGACAGGGGCCTGAGCAGTTCTTC; d_call: TRBD1; j_call: TRBJ2-1; v_call: TRBV13; clone_size: -
cdr3_aa: CASSPSDANYGYTF; cdr3_nt: TGTGCCAGTAGTCCCAGTGACGCTAACTATGGCTACACCTTC; d_call: -; j_call: TRBJ1-2; v_call: TRBV19; clone_size: -
cdr3_aa: CASSLAGQGEAFF; cdr3_nt: TGTGCCAGCAGCTTAGCAGGACAGGGCGAAGCTTTCTTT; d_call: TRBD1; j_call: TRBJ1-1; v_call: TRBV7-9; clone_size: -
cdr3_aa: CASSYVDEAFF; cdr3_nt: TGTGCCAGCAGTTACGTGGATGAAGCTTTCTTT; d_call: -; j_call: TRBJ1-1; v_call: TRBV6-6; clone_size: -
cdr3_aa: CASSLTGGSNQPQHF; cdr3_nt: TGTGCCAGCAGTTTGACAGGGGGCAGCAATCAGCCCCAGCATTTT; d_call: TRBD1; j_call: TRBJ1-5; v_call: TRBV28; clone_size: -
cdr3_aa: CASSTQPQGMVGELFF; cdr3_nt: TGCGCCAGCAGCACCCAGCCACAGGGAATGGTCGGGGAGCTGTTTTTT; d_call: -; j_call: TRBJ2-2; v_call: TRBV5-1; clone_size: -
cdr3_aa: CASWAGQAYGYTF; cdr3_nt: TGTGCCAGCTGGGCTGGACAAGCCTATGGCTACACCTTC; d_call: -; j_call: TRBJ1-2; v_call: TRBV27; clone_size: few
cdr3_aa: CASSTGVSGNTIYF; cdr3_nt: TGTGCCAGCAGTACGGGGGTCTCCGGAAACACCATATATTTT; d_call: -; j_call: TRBJ1-3; v_call: TRBV27; clone_size: -
cdr3_aa: CASSLGEALITDTQYF; cdr3_nt: TGTGCCAGTAGTTTGGGGGAGGCCCTAATCACAGATACGCAGTATTTT; d_call: -; j_call: TRBJ2-3; v_call: TRBV19; clone_size: -
cdr3_aa: CASSTGQGMGEQFF; cdr3_nt: TGTGCCAGCAGCACCGGACAGGGTATGGGTGAGCAGTTCTTC; d_call: TRBD1; j_call: TRBJ2-1; v_call: TRBV7-9; clone_size: -
cdr3_aa: CASSYGGHTEAFF; cdr3_nt: TGTGCCAGTAGTTATGGGGGACACACTGAAGCTTTCTTT; d_call: -; j_call: TRBJ1-1; v_call: TRBV19; clone_size: -
cdr3_aa: CASSSPVRTSGSYEQYF; cdr3_nt: TGTGCCAGCAGCTCACCAGTCAGGACTAGCGGGAGTTACGAGCAGTACTTC; d_call: TRBD2; j_call: TRBJ2-7; v_call: TRBV7-9; clone_size: -
cdr3_aa: CASSLTGRNNEQFF; cdr3_nt: TGTGCCAGCAGCTTGACAGGGAGAAACAATGAGCAGTTCTTC; d_call: TRBD1; j_call: TRBJ2-1; v_call: TRBV28; clone_size: -
cdr3_aa: CASSTVVGFTDTQYF; cdr3_nt: TGTGCCAGCAGCACGGTGGTGGGCTTCACAGATACGCAGTATTTT; d_call: -; j_call: TRBJ2-3; v_call: TRBV11-2; clone_size: -
cdr3_aa: CASGLVPSAGTSGAKGQFF; cdr3_nt: TGTGCTAGTGGTTTGGTACCTAGTGCTGGGACTAGCGGGGCCAAGGGGCAGTTCTTC; d_call: TRBD2; j_call: TRBJ2-1; v_call: TRBV12-5; clone_size: -
cdr3_aa: CASSDRTAHGYTF; cdr3_nt: TGCGCCAGCAGTGACCGGACAGCCCATGGCTACACCTTC; d_call: -; j_call: TRBJ1-2; v_call: TRBV10-2; clone_size: -
cdr3_aa: CASSPGHSYEQYF; cdr3_nt: TGTGCCAGCTCACCAGGTCACTCCTACGAGCAGTACTTC; d_call: -; j_call: TRBJ2-7; v_call: TRBV18; clone_size: -
cdr3_aa: CASRPDSYEQYF; cdr3_nt: TGTGCCAGCAGACCCGATTCCTACGAGCAGTACTTC; d_call: -; j_call: TRBJ2-7; v_call: TRBV11-2; clone_size: -
cdr3_aa: CASSQGPGLAPYEQYF; cdr3_nt: TGTGCCAGCAGCCAAGGGCCCGGGCTAGCGCCCTACGAGCAGTACTTC; d_call: -; j_call: TRBJ2-7; v_call: TRBV14; clone_size: -
cdr3_aa: CASSQDRGQFGYTGELFF; cdr3_nt: TGCGCCAGCAGCCAAGATCGTGGACAGTTCGGTTACACCGGGGAGCTGTTTTTT; d_call: -; j_call: TRBJ2-2; v_call: TRBV4-3; clone_size: once
cdr3_aa: CASSLTGGRHGYTF; cdr3_nt: TGTGCCAGCAGTTTAACAGGGGGCCGGCATGGCTACACCTTC; d_call: TRBD1; j_call: TRBJ1-2; v_call: TRBV27; clone_size: -
cdr3_aa: CASSPTSGSVADTQYF; cdr3_nt: TGTGCCAGCAGCCCCACTAGCGGGAGCGTGGCAGATACGCAGTATTTT; d_call: TRBD2; j_call: TRBJ2-3; v_call: TRBV9; clone_size: -
cdr3_aa: CASSLRDNSPLHF; cdr3_nt: TGTGCCAGCAGTTTAAGGGATAATTCACCCCTCCACTTT; d_call: -; j_call: TRBJ1-6; v_call: TRBV27; clone_size: -
cdr3_aa: CASSFTSGSYEQYF; cdr3_nt: TGCGCCAGCAGCTTTACTAGCGGCTCCTACGAGCAGTACTTC; d_call: TRBD2; j_call: TRBJ2-7; v_call: TRBV5-1; clone_size: -